The 27 T cell receptor beta chains in this list originate from one sample, sequenced in a study of identical twins. TCRdb called the 5' RACE reads again in MiXCR, with one record for every CDR3 protein. The sample has 400,000 to 500,000 distinct CDR3 sequences; approximately 18% are singletons. Sample: naive T cells sorted from blood. The receptor set was obtained from a man in his forties or fifties in good health.

The V and J genes are TRBV10-3 and TRBJ2-3, with D possibly TRBD1 on 6 matching bases. The V end lost 4 bases, the J end lost 0 bases, and 11 bases lay between the germline ends. The CDR3 runs to 15 residues. CDR1 ENHRY and CDR2 SYGVKD come from the germline V gene. CDR3 residues: CAISGEGVSTDTQYF. The DNA of the CDR3 is TGTGCCATCAGTGGCGAGGGGGTGAGCACAGATACGCAGTATTTT.

This clonotype showed up just a few times. The chain's CDR3 is CASSLVWANVLTF. The CDR3 DNA reads TGTGCCAGCAGCTTAGTATGGGCCAACGTCCTGACTTTC. This chain connects TRBV7-2 to TRBJ2-6, with D hard to call. This CDR3 is 13 amino acids long. Looked up from germline, CDR1 is SGHTA and CDR2 is FQGNSA. V was pared by 1 base and J by 5 bases, with 3 bases between.

This chain links TRBV15 with TRBJ2-7; 8 positions agree with TRBD1. CDR1 is LNHNV, CDR2 YYDKDF, per germline (reference sequence). The CDR3 runs to 14 residues. The trim removed 9 bases at V and 3 bases at J, leaving 10 bases unmatched. CDR3 residues: CATAAGGRIYEQYF. The CDR3 coding sequence is TGTGCCACGGCCGCAGGGGGCAGAATCTACGAGCAGTACTTC.

This chain connects TRBV3-1 to TRBJ2-7; TRBD1 matches at 9 bases. CDR3 length equals 13 residues. V shed 4 bases and J 6 bases; nucleotides not matched to a gene: 4. Germline V gene lookup returns CDR1 LGHDT and CDR2 YNNKEL (reference sequence). The CDR3 loop reads CASSRNRGPEQYF. The DNA for the CDR3 is TGTGCCAGCAGCCGGAACAGGGGGCCCGAGCAGTACTTC.

The table lists this clonotype with many counts. This chain uses TRBV7-2 with TRBJ2-5, with 7 bases matching TRBD1. Germline lookup yields CDR1 SGHTA and CDR2 FQGNSA. The trim removed 6 bases at V and 2 bases at J, leaving 3 bases unmatched. The CDR3 covers 13 residues. CDR3 nucleotides: TGTGCCAGCAGTTGGACAGGACAAGAGACCCAGTACTTC. Protein: CASSWTGQETQYF.

This clonotype was counted only a few times. DNA of the CDR3: TGTGCCAGCAGCCCACTAGCGGGAGGGCCGAAGTACAATGAGCAGTTCTTC. This codes for CASSPLAGGPKYNEQFF. The chain is built from TRBV7-9 and TRBJ2-1, with 13 bases identical to TRBD2. The CDR3 runs 17 residues. V gave up 5 bases and J gave up 4 bases; unmatched junction bases: 8. CDR1 and CDR2 (germline): SEHNR, FQNEAQ (reference sequence).

The CDR3 nucleotides are TGTGCCAGCTCGACTCGGGGGGCGCCCCCCAACGCCGGGGAGCTGTTTTTT. This gives the protein CASSTRGAPPNAGELFF. This chain links TRBV18 with TRBJ2-2; tentatively, D is TRBD2 (7 bases). V was shortened by 6 bases and J by 6 bases, with 23 bases between the two germline ends. The CDR3 consists of 17 residues. The germline V gene has CDR1 KGHSH and CDR2 LQKENI.

There are many counts of this clonotype. This chain joins TRBV25-1 and TRBJ1-2; D gene ambiguous. Trimming took 2 bases from V and 3 from J, leaving 7 bases between them. CDR1 and CDR2 (germline): MGHDK, SYGVNS. This CDR3 region has 13 residues. DNA of the CDR3: TGTGCCAGCAGTGAACGGTGGGACTATGGCTACACCTTC. Protein product: CASSERWDYGYTF.

V usage is TRBV6-2 or TRBV6-3 and J usage is TRBJ2-5; TRBD2 matches at 9 bases. There are 18 residues in the CDR3. Trimming took 0 bases from V and 5 from J; bases not matched to a gene: 13. The germline V gene encodes CDR1 MNHEY and CDR2 SVGEGT. CDR3 sequence (DNA): TGTGCCAGCAGTTACTCCTTTAGCGGGAGAAGTCGGGTGGAGACCCAGTACTTC. Its translation is CASSYSFSGRSRVETQYF.

This clonotype showed up many times. CDR3 loop: CASSARDGTSNQPQHF. For the CDR3, the DNA is TGTGCCAGCAGCGCCAGGGACGGGACTAGCAATCAGCCCCAGCATTTT. The genes are TRBV6-1 and TRBJ1-5; D possibly corresponds to TRBD1 (5 bases). This CDR3 spans 16 amino acids. Germline-derived CDR1 and CDR2 are MNHNS and SASEGT. Trimming took 6 bases from V and 0 from J, leaving 15 bases between them.

This clonotype was seen at least ten times. The rearrangement joins TRBV28 to TRBJ2-7; 11 bases are shared with TRBD1. Trimming cost V 5 bases and J 5 bases; bases outside gene matches: 8. This CDR3 is 15 amino acids long. CDR1 and CDR2 (germline): MDHEN, SYDVKM. For the CDR3, the DNA is TGTGCCAGCAGTACACCGGGACAGGGGGTCAACGAGCAGTACTTC. Amino acid sequence: CASSTPGQGVNEQYF.

V gene TRBV6-1 combines with J gene TRBJ2-3; either TRBD1 or TRBD2 may supply D (5 bases each). Germline V CDR1 and CDR2: MNHNS, SASEGT. There are 15 residues in the CDR3. Trimming pared 5 bases from V and 1 base from J, leaving 13 bases between. CDR3 protein: CASSRDGSGTDTQYF. The CDR3 region has the DNA TGTGCCAGCAGTAGGGACGGGTCTGGCACAGATACGCAGTATTTT.

The chain is built from TRBV6-1 and TRBJ2-3; TRBD2 matches 8 bases. Germline CDR1 is MNHNS and CDR2 is SASEGT. The CDR3 extends over 15 amino acids. After removal of 6 bases from V and 4 bases from J, the junction contained 9 bases not matched to a gene. The CDR3 DNA reads as TGTGCCAGCAGCCGTCGTAGCGGGGTGGCAGATACGCAGTATTTT. Protein sequence: CASSRRSGVADTQYF.

A few counts support this clonotype. This sequence joins TRBV5-1 and TRBJ2-1; 10 bases map to TRBD2. The V segment lost 0 bases and the J segment 2 bases; nucleotides outside the gene matches: 5. Germline values: CDR1 SGHRS, CDR2 YFSETQ. This CDR3 region has 17 residues. The DNA for the CDR3 is TGCGCCAGCAGCTTGGTCCAGCGGGGGGGCCCCTACAATGAGCAGTTCTTC. Residues: CASSLVQRGGPYNEQFF.

This clonotype was seen only a few times. The chain has TRBV13 and TRBJ2-7, with D possibly TRBD2 on 5 matching bases. This CDR3 region has 13 residues. Trimming took 7 bases from V and 3 from J, leaving 13 bases between them. Germline values: CDR1 PRHDT, CDR2 FYEKMQ (reference sequence). CDR3 coding DNA: TGTGCCAGCACCCTAGCTGGGATCTACGAGCAGTACTTC. It yields the protein CASTLAGIYEQYF.

The chain employs TRBV6-2 or TRBV6-3 and TRBJ2-1; a possible D gene is TRBD2 (7 bases). The germline V gene encodes CDR1 MNHEY and CDR2 SVGEGT. The length of the CDR3 is 20 residues. The V end lost 0 bases, the J end lost 2 bases, and 23 bases lay between the germline ends. DNA for the CDR3: TGTGCCAGCAGTTACTCGAGAGGCGGGGGCTACCTTCGGACCTACAATGAGCAGTTCTTC. This gives the protein CASSYSRGGGYLRTYNEQFF.

This rearrangement joins TRBV7-2 to TRBJ1-1; D call uncertain. The CDR3 extends over 14 amino acids. Trimming pared 3 bases from V and 5 bases from J, leaving 13 bases between. Germline V gene sequence: CDR1 SGHTA, CDR2 FQGNSA. The CDR3 sequence is CASSLSRGFTEAFF. For the CDR3, the DNA is TGTGCCAGCAGCTTGTCTAGAGGATTTACTGAAGCTTTCTTT.

This clonotype was observed a handful of times. The rearrangement uses TRBV28 and TRBJ2-7; D unclear. This CDR3 region has 14 residues. CDR1 is MDHEN and CDR2 is SYDVKM in the germline V gene. Trimming shortened V by 3 bases and J by 6 bases, and 15 bases separated the two germline ends. CDR3 amino acids: CASSFGRQFAEQYF. The CDR3 DNA reads TGTGCCAGCAGTTTCGGTAGGCAGTTTGCCGAGCAGTACTTC.

Of note for this clonotype: Being one base from a much bigger clone, this may be a read error. J is TRBJ2-7 and V is TRBV20-1; the D is unclear. The tail of the sequence fits TRBJ2-1 better, so the J call may be wrong. The CDR3 extends over 11 amino acids. The germline CDR1 and CDR2 sequences are DFQATT and SNEGSKA (reference sequence). CDR3 DNA: TGCAGTGCTAGACTGGGCTACGAGCAGTTCTTC. This codes for CSARLGYEQFF.

The rearrangement links TRBV20-1 to TRBJ2-7; the match to TRBD2 covers 7 bases. This CDR3 region has 14 residues. V shed 3 bases, J shed 5 bases, and the junction held 10 bases outside the gene matches. Germline lookup yields CDR1 DFQATT and CDR2 SNEGSKA (reference sequence). The chain's CDR3 is CSASLGGTIDEQYF. The CDR3 nucleotides are TGCAGTGCTAGTCTGGGGGGGACTATAGACGAGCAGTACTTC.

In this sample, this clonotype turned up a few times. The CDR3 region has the DNA TGTGCCAGCAGCTCCACTTCCGGGGAAGATACGCAGTATTTT. Amino acids: CASSSTSGEDTQYF. The chain has TRBV7-9 and TRBJ2-3; a weak D match, TRBD2 (5 bases). There are 14 residues in the CDR3. Germline assignment: CDR1 SEHNR and CDR2 FQNEAQ (reference sequence). The germline V and J ends were trimmed by 4 bases and 5 bases, with 13 bases remaining between them.

This clonotype has just a few counts. The genes are TRBV12-3 or TRBV12-4 and TRBJ2-7; D is undetermined. V was clipped by 3 bases and J by 6 bases, with 12 bases between them. This CDR3 is built from 13 residues. The CDR3 reads CASSFGPTVEQYF. CDR3 sequence (DNA): TGTGCCAGCAGTTTCGGGCCCACCGTCGAGCAGTACTTC.

The chain employs TRBV29-1 and TRBJ2-4; D possibly matches TRBD1 or TRBD2 (5 bases each). Germline V gives CDR1 SQVTM, CDR2 ANQGSEA. Trimming took 6 bases from V and 3 from J, leaving 9 bases between them. The CDR3 consists of 12 residues. Written as DNA, the CDR3 is TGCAGCGTGGGGGTGAACAAAAACATTCAGTACTTC. This codes for CSVGVNKNIQYF.

This chain joins TRBV14 and TRBJ2-7; 7 nucleotides match TRBD1. Germline V gene lookup returns CDR1 SGHDN and CDR2 FVKESK. The CDR3 length is 15 residues. Trimming cost V 2 bases and J 0 bases; bases outside gene matches: 4. Here the CDR3 reads CASSQRTGYSYEQYF. In DNA form, the CDR3 reads TGTGCCAGCAGCCAAAGGACAGGCTACTCCTACGAGCAGTACTTC. Drawing the rest from reference TRBV14 and TRBJ2-7, the complete variable domain is EAGVTQFPSHSVIEKGQTVTLRCDPISGHDNLYWYRRVMGKEIKFLLHFVKESKQDESGMPNNRFLAERTGGTYSTLKVQPAELEDSGVYFCASSQRTGYSYEQYFGPGTRLTVT.

J is TRBJ2-5 and V is TRBV9; perhaps TRBD2 as D (6 bases). The CDR3 has 15 amino acids. Trimming stripped 0 bases from V and 2 bases from J, with 11 bases between. The germline V gene encodes CDR1 SGDLS and CDR2 YYNGEE. CDR3: CASSVASGRQETQYF. The DNA of the CDR3 is TGTGCCAGCAGCGTAGCTTCAGGGAGGCAAGAGACCCAGTACTTC. Supplemented by reference TRBV9 and TRBJ2-5, the full variable domain reads DSGVTQTPKHLITATGQRVTLRCSPRSGDLSVYWYQQSLDQGLQFLIQYYNGEERAKGNILERFSAQQFPDLHSELNLSSLELGDSALYFCASSVASGRQETQYFGPGTRLLVL.

The DNA for the CDR3 is TGTGCCAGCATACGACAGGGCAATTCACCCCTCCACTTT. It encodes CASIRQGNSPLHF. The chain has TRBV28 and TRBJ1-6; 7 bases match TRBD1. This CDR3 spans 13 amino acids. V dropped 7 bases and J dropped 7; count of bases not matched to a gene: 4. Germline CDR1 reads MDHEN; CDR2 reads SYDVKM.

This clonotype was counted only a few times. The J gene is TRBJ1-6, the V gene TRBV27; D perhaps matches TRBD1 (5 bases). CDR3 length: 15 residues. Trimming removed 2 bases from V and 10 bases from J, with 15 bases in between. Germline V gene sequence: CDR1 MNHEY, CDR2 SMNVEV (reference sequence). The CDR3 region is CASSLKAGSGSPLHF. CDR3 DNA sequence: TGTGCCAGCAGTTTAAAGGCAGGGTCAGGATCACCCCTCCACTTT.